Sequencing of this TCR beta chain was carried out in a study of blood T cell repertoires in COVID-19. About the research overall: Specimens from acute and convalescent COVID-19 originated in the United States, Italy and Spain. PBMCs, B-cell-depleted T cells, or T cells provided the cDNA or gDNA that made up the material.

Per the germline V gene, CDR1 is SGHKS and CDR2 is YYEKEE (reference sequence). V was trimmed by 0 bases and J by 8 bases, leaving 8 bases between them. The CDR3 is 12 residues long. Sequenced by immunoSEQ multiplex PCR; TCRdb stores in-frame clones only, minus some. The repertoire holds 200,000 to 300,000 clones, with more than 70% as singletons. Ages ranged from about 18 to 89 years, with residence in 20 to 30 US areas. Participants reported their clinical history, and cohort assignment relied on those reports. The sequence came from a woman in her forties with acute COVID-19. Material for sequencing was PBMCs or T cells enriched from blood (not recorded which). The chain joins TRBV5-5 to TRBJ1-1, with D unresolved. CDR3 residues: CASSLDLGEAFF. CDR3 coding DNA: TGTGCCAGCAGCTTGGACCTCGGGGAAGCTTTCTTT.